This T cell receptor beta chain was sequenced for a study of Tregs in tolerant kidney transplant recipients. Unstimulated regulatory T cells (CD4+CD25+CD127-), CD4+CD25- non-regulatory cells, CD4 and CD8 cells were FACS-sorted from thawed PBMCs. Thawed PBMCs were rested overnight at 37°C with 200 IU/ml IL-2 before regulatory T cell sorting. Only in-frame clones appear in the TCRdb table, and some are missing; sequencing was by immunoSEQ multiplex PCR. The sample lists roughly 69,000 clones; roughly 98% were seen once. V lost 4 bases and J lost 5, with 11 bases in between. Germline CDR1 KGHSH, CDR2 LQKENI. CDR3 size: 13 residues.

This sample comprised Tregs from blood, obtained before the transplant. The chain combines TRBV18 with TRBJ1-1; D gene ambiguous. This TCR derives from a human donor who received a combined kidney and bone marrow transplant. The DNA for the CDR3 is TGTGCCAGCTCACAGGCCGGCGGGACTGAAGCTTTCTTT. It translates to CASSQAGGTEAFF.